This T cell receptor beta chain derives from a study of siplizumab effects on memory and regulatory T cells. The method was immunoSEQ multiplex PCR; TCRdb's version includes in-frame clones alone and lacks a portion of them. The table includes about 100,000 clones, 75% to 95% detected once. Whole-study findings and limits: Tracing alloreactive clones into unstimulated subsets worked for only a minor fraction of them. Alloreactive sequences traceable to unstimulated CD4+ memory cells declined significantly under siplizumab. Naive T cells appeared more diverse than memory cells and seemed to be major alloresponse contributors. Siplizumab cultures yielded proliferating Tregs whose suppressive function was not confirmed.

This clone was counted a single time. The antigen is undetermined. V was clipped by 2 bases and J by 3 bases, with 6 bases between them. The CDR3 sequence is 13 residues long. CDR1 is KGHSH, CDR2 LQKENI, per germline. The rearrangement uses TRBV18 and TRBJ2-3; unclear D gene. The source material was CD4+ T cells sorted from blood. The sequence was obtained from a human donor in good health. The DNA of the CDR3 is TGTGCCAGCTCACCAATGGAAACAGATACGCAGTATTTT. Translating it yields CASSPMETDTQYF.